Listed here are 9 T cell receptor beta chains from one sample, sequenced in a study of blood T cell repertoires in COVID-19. TCRdb's table, derived via immunoSEQ multiplex PCR, lists solely in-frame clones and lacks some. The sample holds fewer than 450,000 clones; approximately 90% are singletons and the top ten take 1.2%. Sequencing used PBMCs or T cells enriched from blood (not recorded which). The origin of the receptors is a woman between 18 and 30 years old who had recovered from COVID-19.

The V and J genes are TRBV5-6 and TRBJ2-1; TRBD2 matches at 11 bases. With 2 bases clipped from V and 3 bases from J, the junction kept 1 base outside the gene matches. Germline V lookup: CDR1 SGHDT, CDR2 YYEEEE. The CDR3 spans 15 residues. Here the CDR3 reads CASSFSGGVYNEQFF. The CDR3 nucleotides are TGTGCCAGCAGCTTTAGCGGGGGGGTCTACAATGAGCAGTTCTTC.

The chain carries TRBV6-5 and TRBJ1-1, with D perhaps TRBD1 (5 bases). V was pared by 3 bases and J by 3 bases, with 11 bases between. Germline V CDR1 and CDR2: MNHEY, SVGAGI. The CDR3 loop spans 14 amino acids. In DNA, the CDR3 is TGTGCCAGCAGTTATCGCACAGGCGACACTGAAGCTTTCTTT. Its translation is CASSYRTGDTEAFF.

V usage is TRBV19 and J usage is TRBJ1-1, with D tentatively TRBD1 (5 bases). Germline CDR1 reads LNHDA; CDR2 reads SQIVND (reference sequence). V lost 3 bases to trimming and J lost 8 bases, with 13 bases between them. The CDR3 consists of 13 residues. The CDR3 reads CASSMGLLGEAFF. The CDR3 nucleotides read TGTGCCAGTAGTATGGGGCTCCTAGGCGAAGCTTTCTTT.

Here the CDR3 DNA reads TGTGCCAGCAGTGCGTACAGCTTGAACACTGAAGCTTTCTTT. Amino acid sequence: CASSAYSLNTEAFF. V is TRBV2 and J is TRBJ1-1; D is unclear. The V and J ends lost 4 bases and 0 bases respectively, with 9 bases between them. Germline CDR1 is SNHLY and CDR2 is FYNNEI. The length of the CDR3 is 14 residues.

This clone was recorded a few times. The V and J genes are TRBV30 and TRBJ1-4; maybe TRBD1 (6 bases). The CDR3 consists of 16 residues. Trimming left V 3 bases short and J 7 bases short, with 21 bases between. Germline CDR1 GTSNPN, CDR2 SVGIG (reference sequence). For the CDR3, the DNA is TGTGCCTGGAGGTCCAGGGGTCATGGATTGGGTGAAAAACTGTTTTTT. It specifies CAWRSRGHGLGEKLFF.

The V call is TRBV7-9, the J call TRBJ2-2, with D tentatively TRBD1 (7 bases). CDR3 length: 15 residues. Per germline, CDR1 SEHNR and CDR2 FQNEAQ (reference sequence). The V end was cut by 3 bases, the J end by 5 bases, with 13 bases between. The chain's CDR3 is CASSFGQAGTGELFF. For the CDR3, the DNA is TGTGCCAGCAGCTTTGGACAGGCGGGAACCGGGGAGCTGTTTTTT. Variable domain in full (rest from reference TRBV7-9 and TRBJ2-2): DTGVSQNPRHKITKRGQNVTFRCDPISEHNRLYWYRQTLGQGPEFLTYFQNEAQLEKSRLLSDRFSAERPKGSFSTLEIQRTEQGDSAMYLCASSFGQAGTGELFFGEGSRLTVL.

This clone was recorded once. J is TRBJ1-1 and V is TRBV6-2 or TRBV6-3; TRBD1 might be the D (6 bases). The CDR3 is 15 amino acids. The V gene lost 2 bases and the J gene lost 7 bases, with 17 bases spanning the gap. In germline, CDR1 is MNHEY, CDR2 SVGEGT. Here the CDR3 reads CASSYRLDSVNEAFF. For the CDR3, the DNA is TGTGCCAGCAGTTACCGATTGGACAGTGTGAATGAAGCTTTCTTT.

The gene calls are TRBV5-1 and TRBJ1-2; no reliable D call. The CDR3 covers 12 residues. The germline V gene has CDR1 SGHRS and CDR2 YFSETQ. The V end lost 0 bases, the J end lost 7 bases, and 7 bases lay between the germline ends. The CDR3 reads CASSLVAGGYTF. The CDR3 nucleotides read TGCGCCAGCAGCTTGGTTGCGGGTGGCTACACCTTC.

The DNA for the CDR3 is TGTGCCAGCACCGGGACAGACAGAGAGACCCAGTACTTC. Amino acids: CASTGTDRETQYF. This chain connects TRBV2 to TRBJ2-5; 7 positions match TRBD1. V was clipped by 7 bases and J by 4 bases; unmatched bases: 6. Germline V CDR1 and CDR2: SNHLY, FYNNEI. The CDR3 spans 13 residues.